The T cell receptor beta chain described here comes from a study of blood T cell repertoires in COVID-19. Study background: The origin of the acute and convalescent COVID-19 samples was the United States, Italy and Spain. PBMCs, B-cell-depleted T cells, or T cells were the source of the cDNA or gDNA that made up the material.

The J segment lost 7 bases and the V segment lost 5 bases, leaving 7 bases of the junction unmatched. The CDR3 is 14 amino acids. The germline V gene encodes CDR1 LGHNT and CDR2 FRNRAP. How the authors handled the data: Reference gene primer amplification gave nucleated cell count estimates. Using immunoSEQ multiplex PCR, the repertoire was profiled, and TCRdb retains in-frame clones only, with some absent. The D gene and trimming were derived from the DNA, and the V and J assignments and clone size from that table. This table holds roughly 230,000 clones, about 82% found once. The TCR was taken from a woman aged 60-75 years with active or convalescent COVID-19. Sequences were obtained from peripheral blood. V usage is TRBV12-5 and J usage is TRBJ2-1; 8 nucleotides align to TRBD2. CDR3 sequence: CASGPIAGSNEQFF. CDR3 sequence (DNA): TGTGCTAGTGGTCCGATAGCGGGAAGTAATGAGCAGTTCTTC.